This T cell receptor (beta chain) appears in the sequencing data of a study of cytomegalovirus exposure and HLA in healthy donors. The table lists this clone with a few counts. Generated by immunoSEQ multiplex PCR, the TCRdb table keeps only in-frame clones and is missing some. The sample lists a few hundred thousand clones; about 90% were seen once. CDR3 length equals 15 residues. The germline gives CDR1 LNHDA, CDR2 SQIVND (reference sequence). With V trimmed by 6 bases and J by 3 bases, 11 bases remained unmatched. The clonotype was recovered from a woman aged 25 to 45 in good health and CMV-seronegative. The chain is built from TRBV19 and TRBJ2-7; 7 bases fit TRBD2. The sample was PBMCs. Here the CDR3 reads CASRDLSGDHYEQYF. CDR3 sequence (DNA): TGTGCCAGTAGGGACCTAAGCGGGGATCACTACGAGCAGTACTTC.